This entry describes one T cell receptor (beta chain). Its specificity is unknown. The record originates from a study of blood T cells in healthy people across ages. CDR1 SGHDN and CDR2 FVKESK come from the germline V gene. The ends lost 1 base at V and 9 bases at J; junction bases unmatched: 5. The CDR3 extends over 14 amino acids. Findings and caveats of the study: While age rose, TCR beta diversity per million T cells dropped in a roughly linear way.

Through a sample-barcoded 5' primer and a J-beta primer mix, a second PCR was run for roughly 6 to 11 cycles. One entry per CDR3 protein, called by TCRdb with MiXCR from the 5' RACE reads. The sample contains around 790,000 distinct CDR3 sequences, roughly 44% of which appear only once. The TCR sequence derives from a man between 60 and 75 years old in good health. J is TRBJ2-1 and V is TRBV14, with 8 bases that match TRBD1. Sequencing was performed on blood. CDR3 residues: CASSQASGGREQFF. CDR3 DNA sequence: TGTGCCAGCAGCCAAGCGTCAGGGGGCCGTGAGCAGTTCTTC.